This paragraph reports one T cell receptor beta chain. The germline gives CDR1 LNHDA, CDR2 SQIVND (reference sequence). The CDR3 length is 14 residues. Trimming at V came to 6 bases and at J to 3 bases, leaving 7 bases not matched to a gene. These data originate in a study of cytomegalovirus exposure and HLA in healthy donors. The PCR used 60 Vbeta and 13 Jbeta primers. Only in-frame clones appear in the TCRdb table, and some are missing; sequencing was by immunoSEQ multiplex PCR. The data contain about 160,000 clones, roughly 88% of them singletons. This sequence joins TRBV19 and TRBJ1-1, with 7 bases identical to TRBD1. This clonotype originated in a young woman in good health and CMV-seronegative. Sequenced material: PBMCs. CDR3 sequence reads: CASSRGDSYTEAFF. The CDR3 DNA follows: TGTGCCAGTAGCCGAGGGGACAGCTACACTGAAGCTTTCTTT.